A selection of T cell receptor beta chains follows, all from one sample in a study of blood T cell repertoires in COVID-19. TCRdb's table, derived via immunoSEQ multiplex PCR, lists solely in-frame clones and lacks some. The table includes around 150,000 clones, 75% to 90% detected once. Input material: peripheral blood. These receptors came from a human donor with acute or convalescent COVID-19. The donor label of this sample is uncertain. CDR3s include the opening cysteine and the closing phenylalanine or tryptophan. A D gene is named only where the DNA matches it firmly. Expanded clones get a size class; other rows say once, few or many, or leave the size out.

clone_size: -
j_call: TRBJ2-3
v_call: TRBV11-2
d_call: TRBD1
cdr3_nt: TGTGCCAGCAGCCAAACATCCGGGACAGCCACAGATACGCAGTATTTT
cdr3_aa: CASSQTSGTATDTQYF

clone_size: once
j_call: TRBJ1-2
v_call: TRBV28
d_call: TRBD1
cdr3_nt: TGTGCCAGCATTACAGGGGGCTATGGCTACACCTTC
cdr3_aa: CASITGGYGYTF

clone_size: once
j_call: TRBJ1-2
v_call: TRBV3-1/TRBV3-2
d_call: TRBD1
cdr3_nt: TGTGCCAGCAGCCAAGAGACAGGGGCTGGCTTCTATGGCTACACCTTC
cdr3_aa: CASSQETGAGFYGYTF

clone_size: few
j_call: TRBJ2-2
v_call: TRBV10-3
d_call: TRBD1
cdr3_nt: TGTGCCATCAGTCACCCAATAGGGGACAGGGGGTCGGGGGAGCTGTTTTTT
cdr3_aa: CAISHPIGDRGSGELFF

clone_size: once
j_call: TRBJ1-3
v_call: TRBV9
d_call: -
cdr3_nt: TGTGCCAGCAGCGCCACTAGGGGAAACACCATATATTTT
cdr3_aa: CASSATRGNTIYF

clone_size: few
j_call: TRBJ2-2
v_call: TRBV4-3
d_call: TRBD1
cdr3_nt: TGCGCCAGCAGCTGGACAGGGGATACCACCGGGGAGCTGTTTTTT
cdr3_aa: CASSWTGDTTGELFF

clone_size: -
j_call: TRBJ2-5
v_call: TRBV7-8
d_call: TRBD1
cdr3_nt: TGTGCCAGCAGCTTCGGGACCGGGACAGGGGGCCAGTACTTC
cdr3_aa: CASSFGTGTGGQYF

clone_size: -
j_call: TRBJ2-4
v_call: TRBV4-1
d_call: -
cdr3_nt: TGCGCCAGCAGCGGAGAGGACAGTGAGGGTCAGTACTTC
cdr3_aa: CASSGEDSEGQYF

clone_size: -
j_call: TRBJ2-5
v_call: TRBV4-2
d_call: -
cdr3_nt: TGTGCCAGCAGCCAAGATCTCACCCACCCCGGGGAGACCCAGTACTTC
cdr3_aa: CASSQDLTHPGETQYF

clone_size: -
j_call: TRBJ1-1
v_call: TRBV30
d_call: -
cdr3_nt: TGTGCCTGGATCCCACCTATTCCTTACACTGAAGCTTTCTTT
cdr3_aa: CAWIPPIPYTEAFF

clone_size: few
j_call: TRBJ1-1
v_call: TRBV11-2
d_call: -
cdr3_nt: TGTGCCAGCAGCTTATCCCACTTGAACACTGAAGCTTTCTTT
cdr3_aa: CASSLSHLNTEAFF

clone_size: -
j_call: TRBJ1-5
v_call: TRBV27
d_call: TRBD1
cdr3_nt: TGTGCCAGCAGTTTGGGGACAGGGGTTCAGCCCCAGCATTTT
cdr3_aa: CASSLGTGVQPQHF

clone_size: -
j_call: TRBJ1-3
v_call: TRBV6-5
d_call: -
cdr3_nt: TGTGCCAGCGGGGGCGCGAAGGGAAACACCATATATTTT
cdr3_aa: CASGGAKGNTIYF

clone_size: -
j_call: TRBJ2-3
v_call: TRBV11-2
d_call: TRBD1
cdr3_nt: TGTGCCAGCAGCGCTCGAAGACAGGGGGCAGTAGATACGCAGTATTTT
cdr3_aa: CASSARRQGAVDTQYF

clone_size: -
j_call: TRBJ1-6
v_call: TRBV28
d_call: -
cdr3_nt: TGTGCCACCGGAAGGCAGGGGAATTCACCCCTCCACTTT
cdr3_aa: CATGRQGNSPLHF

clone_size: -
j_call: TRBJ1-1
v_call: TRBV19
d_call: -
cdr3_nt: TGTGCCAGTCGCTACTACGATCCCAGGGTAAACACTGAAGCTTTCTTT
cdr3_aa: CASRYYDPRVNTEAFF

clone_size: -
j_call: TRBJ1-1
v_call: TRBV7-9
d_call: -
cdr3_nt: TGTGCCAGCAGCTTAGCGCTCCCGCGGGGAGGGACTGAAGCTTTCTTT
cdr3_aa: CASSLALPRGGTEAFF

clone_size: -
j_call: TRBJ2-1
v_call: TRBV6-5
d_call: TRBD1
cdr3_nt: TGTGCCAGCAGTTACTCTGACAGGGGGATTTGGGAGCAGTTCTTC
cdr3_aa: CASSYSDRGIWEQFF

clone_size: -
j_call: TRBJ2-5
v_call: TRBV3-1/TRBV3-2
d_call: -
cdr3_nt: TGTGCCAGCAGCCAAGTCCCAGGCCAGGGGACCCAGTACTTC
cdr3_aa: CASSQVPGQGTQYF

clone_size: -
j_call: TRBJ2-3
v_call: TRBV25-1
d_call: -
cdr3_nt: TGTGCCAGCAGTGACTCCCTGTTGGATTGGGGGGGCACAGATACGCAGTATTTT
cdr3_aa: CASSDSLLDWGGTDTQYF

clone_size: -
j_call: TRBJ2-1
v_call: TRBV7-2
d_call: -
cdr3_nt: TGTGCCAGCAGCACCCAAGTACTAGCTAACTACAATGAGCAGTTCTTC
cdr3_aa: CASSTQVLANYNEQFF

clone_size: -
j_call: TRBJ1-5
v_call: TRBV5-5
d_call: -
cdr3_nt: TGTGCCAGCAGCTTGGCCGTGACAGGAGGTTGGAATCAGCCCCAGCATTTT
cdr3_aa: CASSLAVTGGWNQPQHF

clone_size: -
j_call: TRBJ2-5
v_call: TRBV15
d_call: -
cdr3_nt: TGTGCCACCAGCAGAGATCGAGGGAATCAAGAGACCCAGTACTTC
cdr3_aa: CATSRDRGNQETQYF

clone_size: -
j_call: TRBJ2-1
v_call: TRBV6-6
d_call: -
cdr3_nt: TGTGCCAGCAAGAGTTGGTCGAACGACAATGAGCAGTTCTTC
cdr3_aa: CASKSWSNDNEQFF

clone_size: -
j_call: TRBJ1-3
v_call: TRBV7-3
d_call: -
cdr3_nt: TGTGCCAGCAGTCGGGAGGGGGGTTACTCTGGAAACACCATATATTTT
cdr3_aa: CASSREGGYSGNTIYF

clone_size: once
j_call: TRBJ1-5
v_call: TRBV27
d_call: -
cdr3_nt: TGTGCCAGCAGCCGATTAGGACTGGACAATCAGCCCCAGCATTTT
cdr3_aa: CASSRLGLDNQPQHF

clone_size: -
j_call: TRBJ1-2
v_call: TRBV30
d_call: -
cdr3_nt: TGTGCCTGGAGTGTACTTCGCGCGAAGGGCTACACCTTC
cdr3_aa: CAWSVLRAKGYTF

clone_size: few
j_call: TRBJ2-1
v_call: TRBV6-2/TRBV6-3
d_call: -
cdr3_nt: TGTGCCAGCAGCCCAGCCGGGACTCTAGACAATGAGCAGTTCTTC
cdr3_aa: CASSPAGTLDNEQFF

clone_size: few
j_call: TRBJ2-5
v_call: TRBV5-4
d_call: -
cdr3_nt: TGTGCCAGCAGCTGGGGGGACTTGGAAGAGACCCAGTACTTC
cdr3_aa: CASSWGDLEETQYF

clone_size: -
j_call: TRBJ2-6
v_call: TRBV18
d_call: TRBD1
cdr3_nt: TGTGCCAGCTCACCAACAGGGGGCTACTCTGGGGCCAACGTCCTGACTTTC
cdr3_aa: CASSPTGGYSGANVLTF

clone_size: -
j_call: TRBJ2-2
v_call: TRBV27
d_call: -
cdr3_nt: TGTGCCAGCAGTTTCCCAGGGTTTTCCGGGGAGCTGTTTTTT
cdr3_aa: CASSFPGFSGELFF

clone_size: -
j_call: TRBJ1-2
v_call: TRBV3-1/TRBV3-2
d_call: TRBD1
cdr3_nt: TGTGCCAGCAGTCCGGACAGGGGAGACTATGGCTACACCTTC
cdr3_aa: CASSPDRGDYGYTF

clone_size: -
j_call: TRBJ2-5
v_call: TRBV5-1
d_call: TRBD2
cdr3_nt: TGCGCCAGCAGCCCCGGGACTAGCAAGGCGGAGACCCAGTACTTC
cdr3_aa: CASSPGTSKAETQYF

clone_size: -
j_call: TRBJ1-2
v_call: TRBV4-2
d_call: TRBD1
cdr3_nt: TGTGCCAGCAGCCAAGGTCTAGGGGGCAGGGATAACTATGGCTACACCTTC
cdr3_aa: CASSQGLGGRDNYGYTF

clone_size: -
j_call: TRBJ2-7
v_call: TRBV5-1
d_call: -
cdr3_nt: TGCGCCAGCAGCCTGGACTTTTCCTACGAGCAGTACTTC
cdr3_aa: CASSLDFSYEQYF

clone_size: -
j_call: TRBJ1-1
v_call: TRBV4-1
d_call: TRBD1
cdr3_nt: TGCGCCAGCAGCCAAGATCGGGCAGGGGGCAATGGGGCTTTCTTT
cdr3_aa: CASSQDRAGGNGAFF

clone_size: once
j_call: TRBJ2-1
v_call: TRBV7-9
d_call: TRBD1
cdr3_nt: TGTGCCAGCAGCAGCCGGGACAGGTCAAATGAGCAGTTCTTC
cdr3_aa: CASSSRDRSNEQFF

clone_size: few
j_call: TRBJ2-7
v_call: TRBV19
d_call: TRBD1
cdr3_nt: TGTGCCACCTCCCTCCGGGACAGGGGGCTCTACGAGCAGTACTTC
cdr3_aa: CATSLRDRGLYEQYF

clone_size: once
j_call: TRBJ1-5
v_call: TRBV3-1/TRBV3-2
d_call: -
cdr3_nt: TGTGCCAGCAGCCTTACTTCTGACACGACGCCCCAGCATTTT
cdr3_aa: CASSLTSDTTPQHF

clone_size: once
j_call: TRBJ1-2
v_call: TRBV5-1
d_call: -
cdr3_nt: TGCGCCAGCAGTTCCGGGTCCCACTATGGCTACACCTTC
cdr3_aa: CASSSGSHYGYTF

clone_size: once
j_call: TRBJ1-4
v_call: TRBV19
d_call: -
cdr3_nt: TGTGCCACGTACCCGACAACGTTCCTAGAAAAACTGTTTTTT
cdr3_aa: CATYPTTFLEKLFF

clone_size: once
j_call: TRBJ1-5
v_call: TRBV15
d_call: TRBD1
cdr3_nt: TGTGCCACCAGCAGAGGTACAGGGGGCAATCAGCCCCAGCATTTT
cdr3_aa: CATSRGTGGNQPQHF

clone_size: -
j_call: TRBJ1-2
v_call: TRBV29-1
d_call: TRBD1
cdr3_nt: TGCAGCGTATCGACAGGGGAGGGCGGCTACACCTTC
cdr3_aa: CSVSTGEGGYTF

clone_size: -
j_call: TRBJ1-2
v_call: TRBV3-1/TRBV3-2
d_call: -
cdr3_nt: TGTGCCAGCAGTCGTTCCACGACAGGAGGCTCCAACTATGGCTACACCTTC
cdr3_aa: CASSRSTTGGSNYGYTF

clone_size: -
j_call: TRBJ1-2
v_call: TRBV10-3
d_call: -
cdr3_nt: TGTGCCATCAGTGAGTCTGGTGGGAGCTATGGCTACACCTTC
cdr3_aa: CAISESGGSYGYTF

clone_size: -
j_call: TRBJ1-1
v_call: TRBV12-3/TRBV12-4
d_call: -
cdr3_nt: TGTGCCAGCAGGTACTTACAGGGTAAAGCTTTCTTT
cdr3_aa: CASRYLQGKAFF

clone_size: -
j_call: TRBJ1-5
v_call: TRBV28
d_call: -
cdr3_nt: TGTGCCAGCAGAGGGGCGGGGAATCAGCCCCAGCATTTT
cdr3_aa: CASRGAGNQPQHF

clone_size: -
j_call: TRBJ1-2
v_call: TRBV4-1
d_call: -
cdr3_nt: TGCGCCAGCAGCCTGGGAGGGGACTATGGCTACACCTTC
cdr3_aa: CASSLGGDYGYTF

clone_size: -
j_call: TRBJ2-7
v_call: TRBV2
d_call: -
cdr3_nt: TGTGCCAGCAGTGGAGCCCGCTCCTACGAGCAGTACTTC
cdr3_aa: CASSGARSYEQYF

clone_size: -
j_call: TRBJ2-5
v_call: TRBV7-9
d_call: -
cdr3_nt: TGTGCCAGCAGCTTCGGCGGTAAAGAGACCCAGTACTTC
cdr3_aa: CASSFGGKETQYF

clone_size: -
j_call: TRBJ1-6
v_call: TRBV5-1
d_call: -
cdr3_nt: TGCGCCAGCAGCTTGGAACTAAGTAATTCACCCCTCCACTTT
cdr3_aa: CASSLELSNSPLHF

clone_size: -
j_call: TRBJ2-5
v_call: TRBV6-5
d_call: TRBD1
cdr3_nt: TGTGCCAGCATTGGGGACAGGGGGGGAGAGACCCAGTACTTC
cdr3_aa: CASIGDRGGETQYF

clone_size: -
j_call: TRBJ2-2
v_call: TRBV5-1
d_call: TRBD1
cdr3_nt: TGCGCCAGCAGCTTCGGACAGGGGGCGGTCACCGGGGAGCTGTTTTTT
cdr3_aa: CASSFGQGAVTGELFF

clone_size: -
j_call: TRBJ1-1
v_call: TRBV7-9
d_call: -
cdr3_nt: TGTGCCAGCAGCTTAGCGGTCCGAGGCGAAGCTTTCTTT
cdr3_aa: CASSLAVRGEAFF

clone_size: -
j_call: TRBJ1-2
v_call: TRBV6-5
d_call: -
cdr3_nt: TGTGCCAGCAGGAAACAGGGACATGGCTACACCTTC
cdr3_aa: CASRKQGHGYTF